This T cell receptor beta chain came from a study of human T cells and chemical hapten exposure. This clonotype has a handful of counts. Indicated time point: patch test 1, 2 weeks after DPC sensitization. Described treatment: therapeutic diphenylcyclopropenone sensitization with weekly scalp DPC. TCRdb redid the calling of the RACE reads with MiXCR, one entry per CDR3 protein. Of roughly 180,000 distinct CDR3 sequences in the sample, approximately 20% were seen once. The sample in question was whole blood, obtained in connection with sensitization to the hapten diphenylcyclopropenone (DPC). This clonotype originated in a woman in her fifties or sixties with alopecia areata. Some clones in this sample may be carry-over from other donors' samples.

The CDR3 reads CASSYDRLGGTQYF. CDR3 sequence (DNA): TGTGCCAGCAGTTACGACCGCCTGGGAGGGACCCAGTACTTC. The chain joins TRBV6-5 to TRBJ2-5, with D possibly being TRBD2 (6 bases). This CDR3 has 14 residues. V gave up 2 bases and J gave up 7 bases, with 14 bases separating them. CDR1 MNHEY and CDR2 SVGAGI come from the germline V gene.